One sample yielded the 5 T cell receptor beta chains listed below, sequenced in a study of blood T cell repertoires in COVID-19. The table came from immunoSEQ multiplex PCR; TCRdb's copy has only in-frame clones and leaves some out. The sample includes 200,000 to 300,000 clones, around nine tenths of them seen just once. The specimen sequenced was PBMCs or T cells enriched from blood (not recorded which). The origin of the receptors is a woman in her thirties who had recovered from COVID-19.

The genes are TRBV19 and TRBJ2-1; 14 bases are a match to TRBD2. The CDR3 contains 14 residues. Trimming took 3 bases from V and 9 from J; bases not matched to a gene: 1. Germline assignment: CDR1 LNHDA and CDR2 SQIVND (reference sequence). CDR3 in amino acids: CASSMTSGGGEQFF. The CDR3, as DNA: TGTGCCAGTAGTATGACTAGCGGGGGGGGTGAGCAGTTCTTC. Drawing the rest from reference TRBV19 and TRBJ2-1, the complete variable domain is DGGITQSPKYLFRKEGQNVTLSCEQNLNHDAMYWYRQDPGQGLRLIYYSQIVNDFQKGDIAEGYSVSREKKESFPLTVTSAQKNPTAFYLCASSMTSGGGEQFFGPGTRLTVL.

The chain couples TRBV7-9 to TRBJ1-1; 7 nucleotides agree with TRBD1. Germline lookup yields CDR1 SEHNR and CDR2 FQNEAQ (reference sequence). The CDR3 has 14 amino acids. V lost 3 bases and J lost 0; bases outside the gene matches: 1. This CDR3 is CASSLGQLNTEAFF. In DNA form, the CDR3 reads TGTGCCAGCAGCTTGGGACAGCTGAACACTGAAGCTTTCTTT.

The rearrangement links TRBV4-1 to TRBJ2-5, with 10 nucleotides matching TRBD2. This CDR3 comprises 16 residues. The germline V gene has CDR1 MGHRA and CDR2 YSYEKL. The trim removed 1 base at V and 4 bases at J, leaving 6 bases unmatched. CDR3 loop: CASSQGASGRVETQYF. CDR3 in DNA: TGCGCCAGCAGCCAAGGGGCTAGCGGGAGAGTAGAGACCCAGTACTTC.

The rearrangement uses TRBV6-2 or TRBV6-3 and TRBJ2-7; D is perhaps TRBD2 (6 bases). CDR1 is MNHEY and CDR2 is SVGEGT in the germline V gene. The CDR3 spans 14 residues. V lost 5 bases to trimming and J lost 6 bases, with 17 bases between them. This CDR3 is CASSVVEGDAEQYF. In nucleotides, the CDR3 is TGTGCCAGCAGTGTCGTGGAGGGCGACGCCGAGCAGTACTTC.

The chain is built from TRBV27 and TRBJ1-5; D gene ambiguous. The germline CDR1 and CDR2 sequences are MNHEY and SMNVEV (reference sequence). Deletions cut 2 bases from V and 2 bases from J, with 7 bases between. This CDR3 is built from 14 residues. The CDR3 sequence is CASSLMRGNQPQHF. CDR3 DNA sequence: TGTGCCAGCAGTTTAATGAGGGGCAATCAGCCCCAGCATTTT.